This TCR beta chain was captured by sequencing in a study of spatial heterogeneity in lung cancer. TCRdb re-called the 5' RACE reads with MiXCR, one entry per CDR3 protein. The sample includes 8,900 or so distinct CDR3 sequences, 7.5% to 9.5% of them seen just once. Time point defined: sample taken at primary tumor resection. Around 70 TRACERx patients with early, untreated non-small cell lung cancer donated samples. Tumor, nontumor lung or frozen PBMC supplied whole RNA, sequenced without sorting. General study points: Counts of expanded alpha and beta TCRs within tumors tracked the tumor nonsynonymous mutation count. Nonsynonymous mutations, ubiquitous and regional, were tracked respectively by counts of ubiquitous and regional expanded TCRs.

Of note for this clonotype: Its specificity is not known.

The CDR3 is 16 amino acids. Trimming removed 1 base from V and 3 bases from J, with 12 bases in between. Germline CDR1 LNHNV, CDR2 YYDKDF (reference sequence). The sequence came from a female donor with early-stage non-small cell lung cancer. The gene calls are TRBV15 and TRBJ1-4; weak D call: TRBD1 (6 bases). Here the sequenced sample was lung tumor tissue, taken at surgery. CDR3 protein: CATSRGQQGSNEKLFF. CDR3 nucleotides: TGTGCCACCAGCAGAGGCCAACAGGGATCTAATGAAAAACTGTTTTTT.